One sample yielded the 28 T cell receptor beta chains listed below, sequenced in a study of CD8 T cells in Susac syndrome. Random hexamers primed reverse transcription of about 0.5 to 1 ug RNA. A single record per CDR3 protein comes from TCRdb applying MiXCR to the immunoSEQ multiplex PCR reads. Among about 200,000 distinct CDR3 sequences listed, over 90% were seen once. The sequencing sample was made of CD4+ T cells from PBMCs. Receptors originate from a human donor with multiple sclerosis.

V and J are TRBV5-1 and TRBJ1-4; D not resolved. With 0 bases removed from V and 4 bases from J, the gap between germline ends came to 4 bases. The CDR3 is 13 residues long. Germline V lookup: CDR1 SGHRS, CDR2 YFSETQ. The chain's CDR3 is CASSLEDNEKLFF. CDR3 nucleotides: TGCGCCAGCAGCTTGGAAGATAATGAAAAACTGTTTTTT.

The chain combines TRBV7-9 with TRBJ1-5, with D possibly TRBD1 on 5 matching bases. Germline V gene lookup returns CDR1 SEHNR and CDR2 FQNEAQ (reference sequence). Trimming pared 1 base from V and 6 bases from J, leaving 10 bases between. This CDR3 contains 14 residues. The CDR3 region has the DNA TGTGCCAGCAGCTTAGTGGGGGGAGGTCAGCCCCAGCATTTT. Translated: CASSLVGGGQPQHF.

This sequence joins TRBV2 and TRBJ1-5, with TRBD1 identical over 8 bases. CDR3 length: 14 residues. Germline trimming cut 10 bases from V and 2 bases from J; bases unmatched to any gene: 7. Germline V gene data show CDR1 as SNHLY and CDR2 as FYNNEI. The CDR3 DNA reads as TGTGCCACCTCACAGGGGGTAGGCAATCAGCCCCAGCATTTT. Encoded protein: CATSQGVGNQPQHF.

This sequence joins TRBV30 and TRBJ1-6; TRBD1 might be the D (5 bases). In germline, CDR1 is GTSNPN, CDR2 SVGIG (reference sequence). Trimming stripped 5 bases from V and 8 bases from J, with 13 bases between. The CDR3 covers 13 residues. The CDR3 DNA sequence: TGTGCCTGGCGACGCCAGGGAGATTCACCCCTCCACTTT. Amino acid sequence: CAWRRQGDSPLHF.

This clonotype showed up just once. V gene TRBV7-2 combines with J gene TRBJ2-1; D uncertain. This CDR3 has 12 residues. V lost 5 bases and J 15 bases, leaving 17 bases between the germline ends. From germline, CDR1 is SGHTA and CDR2 FQGNSA. The CDR3 region has the DNA TGTGCCAGCAGCGCCTTACGCATCAGCTGGTTCTTC. It yields the protein CASSALRISWFF.

The V and J genes are TRBV5-1 and TRBJ2-5; no definite D call. Trimming took off 2 bases at V and 4 bases at J, with 3 bases between the two ends. Per the germline V gene, CDR1 is SGHRS and CDR2 is YFSETQ. This CDR3 comprises 11 residues. Here the CDR3 DNA reads TGCGCCAGCAGCTTCATAGAGACCCAGTACTTC. This gives the protein CASSFIETQYF.

The chain links TRBV4-1 to TRBJ2-1, with 7 bases identical to TRBD1. J was trimmed by 9 bases and V by 7 bases; bases with no gene match: 18. From germline, CDR1 is MGHRA and CDR2 YSYEKL. The CDR3 covers 16 residues. CDR3 in DNA: TGCGCCAGCACACGAACAGGGGACCCCGCGGGTGTTGAGCAGTTCTTC. It is translated as CASTRTGDPAGVEQFF.

This sequence joins TRBV30 and TRBJ2-1; 7 bases line up with TRBD1. In germline, CDR1 is GTSNPN, CDR2 SVGIG (reference sequence). There are 13 residues in the CDR3. Trimming removed 2 bases from V and 8 bases from J; junction bases left unmatched: 6. In DNA, the CDR3 is TGTGCCTGGAGTATAGACAGGGCGGATGAGCAGTTCTTC. It specifies CAWSIDRADEQFF.

This clonotype was detected only once. The chain couples TRBV19 to TRBJ1-6; 8 bases match TRBD1. The germline gives CDR1 LNHDA, CDR2 SQIVND (reference sequence). This CDR3 region has 15 residues. Trimming removed 5 bases from V and 10 bases from J; junction bases left unmatched: 10. The CDR3 nucleotides are TGTGCCAGTAGTCAACGACAGGGGAGGGAATCACCCCTCCACTTT. Protein product: CASSQRQGRESPLHF.

Only one count was recorded for this clonotype. This chain joins TRBV30 and TRBJ1-5; TRBD1 matches at 9 bases. The ends lost 4 bases at V and 0 bases at J; junction bases unmatched: 7. CDR3 length equals 16 residues. Germline V gives CDR1 GTSNPN, CDR2 SVGIG (reference sequence). The CDR3 coding sequence is TGTGCCTGGACCACAGGACAGGGGTCTAGCAATCAGCCCCAGCATTTT. Its protein is CAWTTGQGSSNQPQHF.

This clonotype was detected only once. The rearrangement joins TRBV7-8 to TRBJ2-3; TRBD2 is a possible D gene (5 bases). Trimming removed 5 bases from V and 0 bases from J, with 12 bases in between. Looked up from germline, CDR1 is SGHVS and CDR2 is FQNEAQ. This CDR3 region has 15 residues. The CDR3 protein is CASSTRVASTDTQYF. The CDR3 DNA is TGTGCCAGCAGCACTAGGGTGGCTAGCACAGATACGCAGTATTTT.

The chain recombines TRBV29-1 with TRBJ2-7; D uncertain. Germline V gene lookup returns CDR1 SQVTM and CDR2 ANQGSEA. V dropped 4 bases and J dropped 8 bases, with 15 bases sitting between them. The CDR3 runs 12 residues. The CDR3 nucleotides are TGCAGCGTTGGGACCGACCCTCCTCAGCAGTACTTC. Translation gives CSVGTDPPQQYF.

The chain links TRBV20-1 to TRBJ2-7, with 13 bases identical to TRBD2. V was clipped by 5 bases and J by 7 bases; unmatched bases: 20. Germline V CDR1 and CDR2: DFQATT, SNEGSKA (reference sequence). CDR3 size: 18 residues. The CDR3: CSARPSGLAGWGVGEQYF. DNA for the CDR3: TGCAGTGCTCGTCCCTCGGGACTAGCGGGGTGGGGAGTGGGGGAGCAGTACTTC.

V usage is TRBV29-1 and J usage is TRBJ2-7, with TRBD2 matching 7 bases. The germline V gene has CDR1 SQVTM and CDR2 ANQGSEA. The V gene end was trimmed by 4 bases and the J gene end by 1 base; junction bases not matched to a gene: 7. This CDR3 has 14 amino acids. The CDR3 is CSVVGREKSYEQYF. CDR3 DNA: TGCAGCGTTGTAGGGAGGGAAAAATCCTACGAGCAGTACTTC.

This chain joins TRBV30 and TRBJ1-5; D remains ambiguous. Germline values: CDR1 GTSNPN, CDR2 SVGIG (reference sequence). V was pared by 0 bases and J by 1 base, with 7 bases between. The CDR3 sequence is 14 residues long. In nucleotides, the CDR3 is TGTGCCTGGAGTGTAGGGTGGAGCAATCAGCCCCAGCATTTT. This sequence encodes CAWSVGWSNQPQHF.

V is TRBV3-1 and J is TRBJ2-3, with D uncertain. The ends were cut back, 6 bases at V and 1 base at J, with 11 bases in the middle. Germline V gives CDR1 LGHDT, CDR2 YNNKEL (reference sequence). CDR3 length equals 14 residues. The CDR3 here is CASSPIRGTDTQYF. CDR3 DNA sequence: TGTGCCAGCAGTCCTATCCGTGGCACAGATACGCAGTATTTT.

This chain connects TRBV30 to TRBJ2-4, with no clear D. The CDR3 spans 12 residues. Germline values: CDR1 GTSNPN, CDR2 SVGIG (reference sequence). The ends were cut back, 1 base at V and 6 bases at J, with 7 bases in the middle. For the CDR3, the DNA is TGTGCCTGGAGTGGGGCCGGAAACATTCAGTACTTC. Encoded protein: CAWSGAGNIQYF.

The rearrangement joins TRBV20-1 to TRBJ2-3, with D possibly matching TRBD1 (6 bases). V gave up 6 bases and J gave up 0 bases, with 10 bases separating them. The CDR3 totals 13 residues. The V gene's germline CDR1 is DFQATT and CDR2 SNEGSKA (reference sequence). The CDR3: CSAHDRSTDTQYF. CDR3 sequence (DNA): TGCAGTGCCCACGACAGGAGCACAGATACGCAGTATTTT.

The genes are TRBV5-1 and TRBJ2-3; tentatively, D is TRBD1 (6 bases). Trimming removed 0 bases from V and 4 bases from J, with 9 bases in between. Germline V CDR1 and CDR2: SGHRS, YFSETQ. The CDR3 is 14 residues long. CDR3 protein: CASSLDREADTQYF. The CDR3 region has the DNA TGCGCCAGCAGCTTGGACAGGGAAGCAGATACGCAGTATTTT.

A single count supports this clonotype. This chain uses TRBV3-1 with TRBJ2-1; possible D gene TRBD2, 6 bases. The V end lost 5 bases, the J end lost 5 bases, and 13 bases lay between the germline ends. The CDR3 length is 14 residues. Germline V gives CDR1 LGHDT, CDR2 YNNKEL (reference sequence). The CDR3 loop reads CASSSGTGDNEQFF. CDR3 nucleotide sequence: TGTGCCAGCAGCTCCGGGACTGGAGACAATGAGCAGTTCTTC.

The chain has TRBV9 and TRBJ2-7; tentatively, D is TRBD1 (6 bases). V lost 0 bases and J lost 3, with 13 bases in between. The CDR3 is 15 residues long. Germline values: CDR1 SGDLS, CDR2 YYNGEE. CDR3 protein: CASSVAGAPYYEQYF. CDR3 nucleotides: TGTGCCAGCAGCGTAGCAGGGGCACCCTACTACGAGCAGTACTTC. Combining the CDR3 with reference TRBV9 and TRBJ2-7 gives the whole variable domain DSGVTQTPKHLITATGQRVTLRCSPRSGDLSVYWYQQSLDQGLQFLIQYYNGEERAKGNILERFSAQQFPDLHSELNLSSLELGDSALYFCASSVAGAPYYEQYFGPGTRLTVT.

This chain uses TRBV5-1 with TRBJ2-5; TRBD2 might be the D (6 bases). This CDR3 has 13 residues. Trimming shortened V by 3 bases and J by 3 bases, and 9 bases separated the two germline ends. Germline V gene lookup returns CDR1 SGHRS and CDR2 YFSETQ. CDR3 sequence: CASSSASEETQYF. The DNA of the CDR3 is TGCGCCAGCAGCTCTGCTAGCGAAGAGACCCAGTACTTC.

This sequence joins TRBV3-1 and TRBJ2-2; no clear D gene. V was shortened by 4 bases and J by 5 bases, with 8 bases between the two germline ends. This CDR3 contains 13 residues. Germline CDR1 is LGHDT and CDR2 is YNNKEL (reference sequence). The CDR3 here is CASSPLVTGELFF. CDR3 DNA sequence: TGTGCCAGCAGCCCGTTAGTAACCGGGGAGCTGTTTTTT.

This clonotype came up once. The chain has TRBV4-2 and TRBJ2-1, with a possible D match to TRBD2 (5 bases). This CDR3 spans 16 amino acids. Germline values: CDR1 LGHNA, CDR2 YNFKEQ. V was pared by 0 bases and J by 4 bases, with 13 bases between. CDR3 coding DNA: TGTGCCAGCAGCCAAGATAAAGCGGCGATATACAATGAGCAGTTCTTC. Its translation: CASSQDKAAIYNEQFF.

V is TRBV30 and J is TRBJ2-5; 7 positions match TRBD1. Germline V gives CDR1 GTSNPN, CDR2 SVGIG (reference sequence). With V trimmed by 8 bases and J by 2 bases, 2 bases remained unmatched. The CDR3 sequence is 11 residues long. The CDR3 here is CAGTEQETQYF. The CDR3 DNA is TGTGCCGGGACAGAGCAAGAGACCCAGTACTTC.

This chain links TRBV30 with TRBJ2-3, with D perhaps TRBD2 (5 bases). The CDR3 contains 13 residues. CDR1 and CDR2 from the germline V gene are GTSNPN and SVGIG (reference sequence). V was pared by 3 bases and J by 0 bases, with 7 bases between. CDR3 region: CAWRTGSTDTQYF. CDR3 bases: TGTGCCTGGAGGACGGGGAGCACAGATACGCAGTATTTT.

Of note for this clonotype: One end of the junction is discordant with germline, which a read error may explain. The chain combines TRBV30 with TRBJ1-2; no definite D call. Germline CDR1 is GTSNPN and CDR2 is SVGIG (reference sequence). This CDR3 region has 12 residues. The CDR3 DNA sequence: TGTGCCTGGGGTGTTCCGGGGTATGGCTACACCTTC. This gives the protein CAWGVPGYGYTF.

CDR3 coding DNA: TGTGCCAGCAGCCCGGACACTTATGGAGGCATTCAGTACTTC. This gives the protein CASSPDTYGGIQYF. The genes are TRBV5-6 and TRBJ2-4, with D possibly called TRBD1 or TRBD2 (5 bases each). The V gene's germline CDR1 is SGHDT and CDR2 YYEEEE. This CDR3 contains 14 residues. The V end lost 4 bases, the J end lost 9 bases, and 17 bases lay between the germline ends. The whole variable domain, remainder taken from reference TRBV5-6 and TRBJ2-4, is DAGVTQSPTHLIKTRGQQVTLRCSPKSGHDTVSWYQQALGQGPQFIFQYYEEEERQRGNFPDRFSGHQFPNYSSELNVNALLLGDSALYLCASSPDTYGGIQYFGAGTRLSVL.